This T cell receptor beta chain was sequenced in a study of blood T cell repertoires in COVID-19. The CDR3 covers 18 residues. Categorization into cohorts depended on clinical history that participants reported. TCRdb's copy holds only in-frame clones and misses some; the assay was immunoSEQ multiplex PCR. The profile covers about 140,000 clones, with roughly 81% appearing a single time and about 3.4% taken by the ten largest. J is TRBJ2-7 and V is TRBV21-1; no DNA check was done on the table's D call, TRBD2. TRBV21-1 is a pseudogene segment. This sequence was found in a woman aged 50 to 65 with acute COVID-19. The sequencing input was PBMCs or T cells enriched from blood (not recorded which). The CDR3 DNA sequence: TGTGCCAGCAGCATCCCGAAGACTAGCGGGGCTAAAAACTACGAGCAGTACTTC. Translating it yields CASSIPKTSGAKNYEQYF.